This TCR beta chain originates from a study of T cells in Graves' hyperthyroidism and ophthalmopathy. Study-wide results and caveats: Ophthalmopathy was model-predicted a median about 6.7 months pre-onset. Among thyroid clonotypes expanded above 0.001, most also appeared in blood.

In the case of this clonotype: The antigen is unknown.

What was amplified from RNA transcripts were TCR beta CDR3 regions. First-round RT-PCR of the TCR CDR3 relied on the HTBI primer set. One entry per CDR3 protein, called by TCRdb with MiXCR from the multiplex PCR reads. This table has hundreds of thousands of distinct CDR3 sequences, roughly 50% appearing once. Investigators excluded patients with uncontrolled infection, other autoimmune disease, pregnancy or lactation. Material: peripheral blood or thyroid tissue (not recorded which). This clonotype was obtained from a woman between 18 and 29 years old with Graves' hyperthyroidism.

The CDR3 DNA is TGTGCCAGCAGTTACTCGCGGACAAGCAATCAGCCCCAGCATTTT. Its translation: CASSYSRTSNQPQHF. The chain links TRBV6-5 to TRBJ1-5; TRBD1 is a possible D gene (5 bases). The CDR3 covers 15 residues. Trimming stripped 0 bases from V and 1 base from J, with 7 bases between. Germline V gene lookup returns CDR1 MNHEY and CDR2 SVGAGI.